The clone carrying this TCR beta chain was detected only a few times. Germline V gene sequence: CDR1 MNHEY, CDR2 SMNVEV (reference sequence). This CDR3 comprises 15 residues. V trimming: 7 bases; J trimming: 6 bases; junction bases outside the gene matches: 10. The table came from immunoSEQ multiplex PCR; TCRdb's copy has only in-frame clones and leaves some out. The data hold tens of thousands of clones, with more than 80% observed a single time. This sample stems from a study of control samples from healthy donors and cancer patients. The gene calls are TRBV27 and TRBJ1-5; TRBD1 matches at 9 bases. The sequence came from a woman aged 45-65 years with lung cancer. Sample: PBMCs. The CDR3 loop reads CASKPTTGGPQPQHF. DNA of the CDR3: TGTGCCAGCAAGCCAACCACAGGGGGCCCTCAGCCCCAGCATTTT.